A selection of T cell receptor beta chains follows, all from one sample in a study of CD8 T cells in ankylosing spondylitis. In TCRdb, the 5' RACE reads were re-called with MiXCR into one record per CDR3 protein. The table includes approximately 260,000 distinct CDR3 sequences, 15% to 20% detected once. What was sequenced was blood, either unsorted or a sorted T cell fraction (not recorded which). These receptor sequences come from a male donor with ankylosing spondylitis or in good health (not recorded which). CDR3s include the opening cysteine and the closing phenylalanine or tryptophan. The D gene is left open where the match is weak. Expanded clones get a size class; other rows say once, few or many, or leave the size out.

size: few; D: .; J: TRBJ2-1; V: TRBV5-6; DNA: TGTGCCAGCAGCTACGGGCCTGAGCAGTTCTTC; CDR3: CASSYGPEQFF
size: .; D: TRBD1; J: TRBJ2-2; V: TRBV27; DNA: TGTGCCAGCAGCGAGACAGGGATACGGACCGGGGAGCTGTTTTTT; CDR3: CASSETGIRTGELFF
size: .; D: .; J: TRBJ2-1; V: TRBV4-1; DNA: TGCGCCAGCAGCCAAGTTAAGGGAAATGAGCAGTTCTTC; CDR3: CASSQVKGNEQFF
size: few; D: TRBD1; J: TRBJ2-7; V: TRBV12-3/TRBV12-4; DNA: TGTGCCAGCAGTATATGGGACAGGGGGTTCTACGAGCAGTACTTC; CDR3: CASSIWDRGFYEQYF
size: few; D: .; J: TRBJ2-7; V: TRBV12-3/TRBV12-4; DNA: TGTGCCAGCAGTTTTCGGGACAAAACCTACGAGCAGTACTTC; CDR3: CASSFRDKTYEQYF
size: few; D: TRBD2; J: TRBJ2-7; V: TRBV20-1; DNA: TGCAGTGCAAGTAAGCGGGAGACTTTCGAGCAGTACTTC; CDR3: CSASKRETFEQYF
size: few; D: .; J: TRBJ2-6; V: TRBV4-3; DNA: TGCGCCAGCAGCCAGAACCAGGGTTCTGGGGCCAACGTCCTGACTTTC; CDR3: CASSQNQGSGANVLTF
size: .; D: .; J: TRBJ1-5; V: TRBV30; DNA: TGTGCCTGGGGGCTGGGTCAGCCCCAGCATTTT; CDR3: CAWGLGQPQHF
size: few; D: .; J: TRBJ2-7; V: TRBV7-6; DNA: TGTGCCAGCAGCTTAGCGGCTAGCGCCGCCTACGAGCAGTACTTC; CDR3: CASSLAASAAYEQYF
size: .; D: TRBD1; J: TRBJ2-7; V: TRBV6-5; DNA: TGTGCCAGCAGTTACATGAGGACAGGGAGATACGAGCAGTACTTC; CDR3: CASSYMRTGRYEQYF
size: .; D: .; J: TRBJ2-1; V: TRBV4-3; DNA: TGCGCCAGCAGCCAAGCCGCAGGGTGGGATACTAGCCCCTACAATGAGCAGTTCTTC; CDR3: CASSQAAGWDTSPYNEQFF
size: few; D: TRBD2; J: TRBJ2-5; V: TRBV3-1; DNA: TGTGCCAGCAGCCAAGATCGGAGCGGGAGGATCGAGACCCAGTACTTC; CDR3: CASSQDRSGRIETQYF
size: few; D: .; J: TRBJ2-3; V: TRBV12-3/TRBV12-4; DNA: TGTGCCAGCAGTCCTGTCTTGCGCACAGATACGCAGTATTTT; CDR3: CASSPVLRTDTQYF
size: .; D: TRBD1; J: TRBJ1-2; V: TRBV2; DNA: TGTGCCAGCACACGACAGGGTGAAAGCTATGGCTACACCTTC; CDR3: CASTRQGESYGYTF
size: .; D: TRBD2; J: TRBJ2-3; V: TRBV7-7; DNA: TGTGCTAGCAGCCAGCTGGCGGGAGGGCTATCAGATACGCAGTATTTT; CDR3: CASSQLAGGLSDTQYF
size: .; D: .; J: TRBJ1-2; V: TRBV4-1; DNA: TGCGCCAGCAGCCAAGGGGGCGCCTACGAGGGCTACACCTTC; CDR3: CASSQGGAYEGYTF
size: few; D: TRBD2; J: TRBJ2-7; V: TRBV7-8; DNA: TGTGCCAGCAGCTTAGCGATCCTGCGGGAGGGCGCCTACGAGCAGTACTTC; CDR3: CASSLAILREGAYEQYF
size: few; D: .; J: TRBJ2-7; V: TRBV29-1; DNA: TGCAGCGTTGAGTTGTGGTCCGCCGACGAGCAGTACTTC; CDR3: CSVELWSADEQYF
size: .; D: TRBD2; J: TRBJ2-7; V: TRBV27; DNA: TGTGCCTCAGCCGCGGGGGGGCGTGCCGAGCAGTACTTC; CDR3: CASAAGGRAEQYF
size: .; D: .; J: TRBJ2-1; V: TRBV4-1; DNA: TGCGCCAGCAGCCAAACTATTACGAAAGGGGATGAGCAGTTCTTC; CDR3: CASSQTITKGDEQFF
size: .; D: .; J: TRBJ2-7; V: TRBV15; DNA: TGTGCCACCAGCGGAAGACAGGTATACGAGCAGTACTTC; CDR3: CATSGRQVYEQYF
size: many; D: .; J: TRBJ2-3; V: TRBV9; DNA: TGTGCCAGCAGCCCCGACAAGTCGCCTCTTAGTAGCACAGATACGCAGTATTTT; CDR3: CASSPDKSPLSSTDTQYF
size: many; D: TRBD2; J: TRBJ2-7; V: TRBV29-1; DNA: TGCAGCGTTGAGGACAAGCGGGAGGGCCGCTACGAGCAGTACTTC; CDR3: CSVEDKREGRYEQYF
size: .; D: .; J: TRBJ2-3; V: TRBV10-3; DNA: TGTGCCATCACAAGTAGCGGTGGCGCAGATACGCAGTATTTT; CDR3: CAITSSGGADTQYF
size: few; D: .; J: TRBJ2-7; V: TRBV20-1; DNA: TGCAGTGCTAGATCGTCCGGGACCTACGAGCAGTACTTC; CDR3: CSARSSGTYEQYF
size: .; D: .; J: TRBJ2-1; V: TRBV12-3/TRBV12-4; DNA: TGTGCCAGCAGGCCCCGGGAGTCGGGTACATATGAGCAGTTCTTC; CDR3: CASRPRESGTYEQFF
size: .; D: .; J: TRBJ1-1; V: TRBV5-1; DNA: TGCGCCAGCAGCTTGCCAACCGGGACAGAAGCTTTCTTT; CDR3: CASSLPTGTEAFF
size: .; D: .; J: TRBJ2-1; V: TRBV7-9; DNA: TGTGCCAGCAGCTTATTTAGAGGGAACTTGGTGGGGGATGAGCAGTTCTTC; CDR3: CASSLFRGNLVGDEQFF
size: few; D: .; J: TRBJ2-7; V: TRBV29-1; DNA: TGCAGCGTTGAAGGTTACTCGGGATCCTACGAGCAGTACTTC; CDR3: CSVEGYSGSYEQYF
size: many; D: TRBD1; J: TRBJ2-5; V: TRBV5-1; DNA: TGCGCCAGCAGCGAGTACACAGGGGGCGGCGTGGAGACCCAGTACTTC; CDR3: CASSEYTGGGVETQYF
size: .; D: TRBD2; J: TRBJ2-3; V: TRBV4-1; DNA: TGCGCCAGCAGCCAAGAGGGGGGGAGGTCGACTTATACGCAGTATTTT; CDR3: CASSQEGGRSTYTQYF
size: .; D: .; J: TRBJ2-5; V: TRBV6-5; DNA: TGTGCCAGCAGTTACTTGGCGGGATTTGCGGAGACCCAGTACTTC; CDR3: CASSYLAGFAETQYF
size: .; D: TRBD1; J: TRBJ2-7; V: TRBV5-1; DNA: TGCGCCAGCAGCACGGAATACAGGGGTGGTTACGAGCAGTACTTC; CDR3: CASSTEYRGGYEQYF
size: .; D: .; J: TRBJ2-1; V: TRBV7-9; DNA: TGTGCCAGCAGCTTATCGGGTGACTACAATGAGCAGTTCTTC; CDR3: CASSLSGDYNEQFF
size: few; D: TRBD1; J: TRBJ1-4; V: TRBV12-3/TRBV12-4; DNA: TGTGCCAGCAGTTTAAGGGGGCTTAATGAAAAACTGTTTTTT; CDR3: CASSLRGLNEKLFF
size: .; D: TRBD2; J: TRBJ2-1; V: TRBV7-7; DNA: TGTGCTAGCAGCTTAGGACTAGCGGAGTACAATAAGCAGTTCTTC; CDR3: CASSLGLAEYNKQFF
size: few; D: .; J: TRBJ2-7; V: TRBV27; DNA: TGTGCCAGCAGTGCGGCCGGGCCCCTAGGCAACGAGCAGTACTTC; CDR3: CASSAAGPLGNEQYF
size: many; D: TRBD2; J: TRBJ2-7; V: TRBV20-1; DNA: TGCAGTGCTAGCAGTCTAGCGGGAGGCCAATACGAGCAGTACTTC; CDR3: CSASSLAGGQYEQYF
size: .; D: .; J: TRBJ2-7; V: TRBV7-9; DNA: TGTGCCAGCAGACCCGGGGCGACCTACGAGCAGTACTTC; CDR3: CASRPGATYEQYF
size: .; D: .; J: TRBJ2-7; V: TRBV5-5; DNA: TGTGCCAGCAGCCCCCCCGAGGCCTTTTACGAGCAGTACTTC; CDR3: CASSPPEAFYEQYF
size: .; D: .; J: TRBJ2-3; V: TRBV6-2/TRBV6-3; DNA: TGTGCCAGCAGCGCAGGGGATACGCAGTATTTT; CDR3: CASSAGDTQYF
size: .; D: .; J: TRBJ2-2; V: TRBV11-2; DNA: TGTGCCAGCAGCTTAGTAGGGCCGGGACCCAAGGGGACCGGGGAGCTGTTTTTT; CDR3: CASSLVGPGPKGTGELFF
size: few; D: TRBD2; J: TRBJ2-1; V: TRBV29-1; DNA: TGCAGCGCGATAGCACAGACTAGCGGCTACAATGAGCAGTTCTTC; CDR3: CSAIAQTSGYNEQFF
size: .; D: TRBD2; J: TRBJ2-2; V: TRBV10-3; DNA: TGTGCCATCAGGCAAGGGGGACTAGCAGACAACACCGGGGAGCTGTTTTTT; CDR3: CAIRQGGLADNTGELFF
size: .; D: .; J: TRBJ2-3; V: TRBV5-1; DNA: TGCGCCACCTCGGGACATACACGCACAGATACGCAGTATTTT; CDR3: CATSGHTRTDTQYF
size: few; D: TRBD2; J: TRBJ2-7; V: TRBV10-3; DNA: TGTGCCATCACAGCGGGAGGGTTCCACGAGCAGTACTTC; CDR3: CAITAGGFHEQYF
size: .; D: .; J: TRBJ2-3; V: TRBV11-2; DNA: TGTGCCAGCAGCTTAGATGGCTTCAGCACAGATACGCAGTATTTT; CDR3: CASSLDGFSTDTQYF
size: .; D: .; J: TRBJ1-3; V: TRBV7-2; DNA: TGTGCCAGCAGCTTTATCACAAACGGAAACACCATATATTTT; CDR3: CASSFITNGNTIYF
size: .; D: .; J: TRBJ1-4; V: TRBV6-5; DNA: TGTGCCAGCAGTTACTACCTTAATGAAAAACTGTTTTTT; CDR3: CASSYYLNEKLFF
size: few; D: .; J: TRBJ1-3; V: TRBV10-3; DNA: TGTGCCATCAGTGATCGGGGGACTGGAAACACCATATATTTT; CDR3: CAISDRGTGNTIYF
size: many; D: .; J: TRBJ2-1; V: TRBV12-3/TRBV12-4; DNA: TGTGCCAGCTCCCTGGGGGGACCTGAGCAGTTCTTC; CDR3: CASSLGGPEQFF
size: .; D: TRBD2; J: TRBJ2-2; V: TRBV19; DNA: TGTGCCAGTAGTATCAGACTAGCGGGAGGGCCTGTCACCGGGGAGCTGTTTTTT; CDR3: CASSIRLAGGPVTGELFF
size: many; D: TRBD1; J: TRBJ2-2; V: TRBV29-1; DNA: TGCAGCGTTCCCGGGACAGGGTATGCCGGGGAGCTGTTTTTT; CDR3: CSVPGTGYAGELFF
size: few; D: TRBD2; J: TRBJ2-1; V: TRBV29-1; DNA: TGCAGCGTTGAAGGCGTTAGCGGGAGTGCTGAGCAGTTCTTC; CDR3: CSVEGVSGSAEQFF
size: .; D: TRBD2; J: TRBJ2-7; V: TRBV7-2; DNA: TGTGCCAGCAGCTTAGGGAGACTAGCCCCCAGCTCCTACGAGCAGTACTTC; CDR3: CASSLGRLAPSSYEQYF